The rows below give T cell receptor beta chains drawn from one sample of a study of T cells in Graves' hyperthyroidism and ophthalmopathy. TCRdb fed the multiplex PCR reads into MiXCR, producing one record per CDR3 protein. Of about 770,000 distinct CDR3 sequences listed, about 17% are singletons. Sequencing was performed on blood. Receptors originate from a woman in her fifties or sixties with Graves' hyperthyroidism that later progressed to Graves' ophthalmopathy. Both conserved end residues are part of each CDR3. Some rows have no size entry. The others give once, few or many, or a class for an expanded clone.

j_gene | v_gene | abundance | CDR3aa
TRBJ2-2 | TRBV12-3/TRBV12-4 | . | CASINGHNTGELFF
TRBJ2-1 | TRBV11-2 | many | CASTKSGVYNEQFF
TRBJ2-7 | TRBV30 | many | CAWSVYKRSSYEQYF
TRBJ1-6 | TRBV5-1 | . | CASSSGGRNYNSPLHF
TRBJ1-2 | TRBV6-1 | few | CASSEWGTGGNGYTF
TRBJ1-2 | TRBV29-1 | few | CSVEDDNYGYTF
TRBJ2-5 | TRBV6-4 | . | CASSPLAGGRQTQYF
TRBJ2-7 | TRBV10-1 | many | CASSENGPYEQYF
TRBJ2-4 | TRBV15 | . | CATSNGLGDIQYF
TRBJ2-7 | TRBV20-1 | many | CSAIHRDRSSYEQYF
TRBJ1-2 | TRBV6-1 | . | CATRWGFYGYTF
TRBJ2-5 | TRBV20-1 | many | CSARRADRGRGETQYF
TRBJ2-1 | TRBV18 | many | CASSSLADNEQFF
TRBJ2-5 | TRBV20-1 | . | CSARDVGQETQYF
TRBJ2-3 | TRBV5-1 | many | CASSFGFGTDTQYF
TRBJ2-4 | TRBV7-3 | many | CASRVRQGENIQYF
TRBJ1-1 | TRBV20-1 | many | CSARDRTGGTEAFF
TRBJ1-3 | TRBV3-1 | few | CASSRTGHSGNTIYF
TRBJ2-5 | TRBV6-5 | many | CASSYSRSGDQETQYF
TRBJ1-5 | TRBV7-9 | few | CASSRGGGNQPQHF
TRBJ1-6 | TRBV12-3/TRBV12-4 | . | CASSALGGLGNSPLHF
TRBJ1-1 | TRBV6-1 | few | CASYRGHNTEAFF
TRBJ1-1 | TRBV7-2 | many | CASSRQAARGAFF
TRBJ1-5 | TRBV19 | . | CASSTGLRSNQLQHF